This TCR beta chain emerged from a study of blood T cells in healthy people across ages. About the research overall: Every two T cells gave about one barcoded beta molecule via template switching.

This clonotype turned up a few times. Its antigen is not identified. Germline V gene lookup returns CDR1 LNHNV and CDR2 YYDKDF (reference sequence). CDR3 size: 15 residues. V lost 3 bases to trimming and J lost 1 base; unmatched junction nucleotides: 6. Overall study findings and caveats: Observed TCR beta diversity per million T cells went down as age went up. This fall followed a roughly linear course with age.

Alongside a J-beta primer mix, a sample-barcoded 5' primer served in a second PCR lasting roughly 6 to 11 cycles. TCRdb reprocessed the 5' RACE reads with MiXCR, giving one entry per CDR3 protein. This table has roughly 2 million distinct CDR3 sequences, around 48% appearing once. The sequenced sample was blood. The rearrangement joins TRBV15 to TRBJ2-7, with 7 positions matching TRBD1. This receptor was taken from a woman between 40 and 55 years old in good health. CDR3 protein: CATSSPRTGSYEQYF. Here the CDR3 DNA reads TGTGCCACCAGCAGTCCCCGGACAGGTTCCTACGAGCAGTACTTC.